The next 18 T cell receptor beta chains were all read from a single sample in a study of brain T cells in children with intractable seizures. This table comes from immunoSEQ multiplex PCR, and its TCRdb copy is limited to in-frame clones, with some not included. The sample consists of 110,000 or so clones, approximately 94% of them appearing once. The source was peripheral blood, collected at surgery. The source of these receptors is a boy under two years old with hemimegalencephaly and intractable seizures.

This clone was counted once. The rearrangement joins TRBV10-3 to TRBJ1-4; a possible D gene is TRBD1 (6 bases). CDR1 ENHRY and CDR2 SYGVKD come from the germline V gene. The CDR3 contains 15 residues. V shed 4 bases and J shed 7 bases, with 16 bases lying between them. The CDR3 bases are TGTGCCATCAGTGCGGACCAAGGCAGGGGTGAAAAACTGTTTTTT. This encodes CAISADQGRGEKLFF.

The CDR3 nucleotides read TGTGCCAGCAGTTACATGGCCGGGCAGGATACGCAGTATTTT. Protein: CASSYMAGQDTQYF. The chain is built from TRBV6-2 or TRBV6-3 and TRBJ2-3; D is undetermined. V was cut by 2 bases and J by 6 bases, with 12 bases left in between. Germline V gives CDR1 MNHEY, CDR2 SVGEGT. CDR3 size: 14 residues.

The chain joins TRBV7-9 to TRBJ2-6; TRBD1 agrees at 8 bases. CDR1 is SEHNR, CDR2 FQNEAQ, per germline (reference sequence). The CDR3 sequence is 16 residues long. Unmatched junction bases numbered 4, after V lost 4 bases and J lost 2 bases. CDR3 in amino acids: CASSSDRGPGANVLTF. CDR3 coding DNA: TGTGCCAGCAGCTCCGACAGGGGTCCTGGGGCCAACGTCCTGACTTTC. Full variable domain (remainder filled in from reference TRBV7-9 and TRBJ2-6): DTGVSQNPRHKITKRGQNVTFRCDPISEHNRLYWYRQTLGQGPEFLTYFQNEAQLEKSRLLSDRFSAERPKGSFSTLEIQRTEQGDSAMYLCASSSDRGPGANVLTFGAGSRLTVL.

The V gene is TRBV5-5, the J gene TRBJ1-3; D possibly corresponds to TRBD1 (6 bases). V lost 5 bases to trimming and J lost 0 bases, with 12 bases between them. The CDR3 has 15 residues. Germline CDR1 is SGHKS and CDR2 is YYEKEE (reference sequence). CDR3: CASRLGGPSGNTIYF. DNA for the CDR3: TGTGCCAGCAGGTTAGGGGGGCCCTCTGGAAACACCATATATTTT.

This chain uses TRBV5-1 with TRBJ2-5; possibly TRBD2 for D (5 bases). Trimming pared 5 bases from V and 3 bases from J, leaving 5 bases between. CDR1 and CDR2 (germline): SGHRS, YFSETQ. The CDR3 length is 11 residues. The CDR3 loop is CASRREETQYF. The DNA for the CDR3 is TGCGCCAGCAGGAGGGAAGAGACCCAGTACTTC.

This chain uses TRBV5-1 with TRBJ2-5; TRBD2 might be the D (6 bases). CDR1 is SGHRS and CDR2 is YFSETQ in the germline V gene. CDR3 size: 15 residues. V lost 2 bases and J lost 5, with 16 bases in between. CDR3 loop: CASSLPTGVSETQYF. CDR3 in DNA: TGCGCCAGCAGCTTACCGACGGGGGTGTCGGAGACCCAGTACTTC. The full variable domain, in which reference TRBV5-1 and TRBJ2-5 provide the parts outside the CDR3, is KAGVTQTPRYLIKTRGQQVTLSCSPISGHRSVSWYQQTPGQGLQFLFEYFSETQRNKGNFPGRFSGRQFSNSRSEMNVSTLELGDSALYLCASSLPTGVSETQYFGPGTRLLVL.

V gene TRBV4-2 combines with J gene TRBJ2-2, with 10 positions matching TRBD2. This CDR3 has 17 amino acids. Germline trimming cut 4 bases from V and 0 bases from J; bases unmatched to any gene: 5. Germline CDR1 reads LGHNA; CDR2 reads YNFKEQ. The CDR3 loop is CASSPGLAGANTGELFF. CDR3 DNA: TGTGCCAGCAGCCCGGGCCTAGCGGGAGCGAACACCGGGGAGCTGTTTTTT.

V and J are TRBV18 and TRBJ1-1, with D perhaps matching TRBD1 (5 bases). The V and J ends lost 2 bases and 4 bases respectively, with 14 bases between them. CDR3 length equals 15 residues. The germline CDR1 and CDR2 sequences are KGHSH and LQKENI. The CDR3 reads CASSPGLREGTEAFF. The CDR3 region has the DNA TGTGCCAGCTCACCAGGGCTCAGGGAGGGCACTGAAGCTTTCTTT.

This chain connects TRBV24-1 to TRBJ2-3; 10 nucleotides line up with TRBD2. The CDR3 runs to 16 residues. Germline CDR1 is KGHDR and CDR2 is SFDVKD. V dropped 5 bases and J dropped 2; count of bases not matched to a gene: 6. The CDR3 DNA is TGTGCCACCAGTGCTTATCTAGCGGGGGCCACAGATACGCAGTATTTT. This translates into CATSAYLAGATDTQYF.

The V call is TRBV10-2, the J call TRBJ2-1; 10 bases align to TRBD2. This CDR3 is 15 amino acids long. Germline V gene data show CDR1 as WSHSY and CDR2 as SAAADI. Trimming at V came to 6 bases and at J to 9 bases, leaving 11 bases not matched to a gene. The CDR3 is CASRPSGRAVSEQFF. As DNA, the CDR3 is TGCGCCAGCAGACCAAGCGGGAGGGCCGTAAGTGAGCAGTTCTTC.

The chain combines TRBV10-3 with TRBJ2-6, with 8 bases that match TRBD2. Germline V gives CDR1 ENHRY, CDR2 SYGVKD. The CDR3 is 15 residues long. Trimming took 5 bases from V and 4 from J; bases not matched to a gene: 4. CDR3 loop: CAISPAGVGANVLTF. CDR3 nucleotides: TGTGCCATCAGTCCAGCGGGAGTCGGGGCCAACGTCCTGACTTTC.

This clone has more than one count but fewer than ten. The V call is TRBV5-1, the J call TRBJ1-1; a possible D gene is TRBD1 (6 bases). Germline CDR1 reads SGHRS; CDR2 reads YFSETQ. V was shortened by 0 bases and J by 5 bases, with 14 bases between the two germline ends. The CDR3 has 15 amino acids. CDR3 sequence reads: CASSLGAGVRTEAFF. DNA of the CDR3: TGCGCCAGCAGCTTGGGGGCAGGGGTGAGGACTGAAGCTTTCTTT.

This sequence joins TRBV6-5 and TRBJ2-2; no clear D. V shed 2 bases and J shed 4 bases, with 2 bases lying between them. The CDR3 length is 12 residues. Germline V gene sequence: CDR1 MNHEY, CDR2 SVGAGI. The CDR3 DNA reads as TGTGCCAGCAGTTACAGCACCGGGGAGCTGTTTTTT. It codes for CASSYSTGELFF.

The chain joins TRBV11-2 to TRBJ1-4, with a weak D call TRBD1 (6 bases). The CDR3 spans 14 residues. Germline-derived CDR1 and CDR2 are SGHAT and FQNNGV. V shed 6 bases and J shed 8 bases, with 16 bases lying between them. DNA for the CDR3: TGTGCCAGCAGGAAATCAGGGGAGGGGGAAAAACTGTTTTTT. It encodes CASRKSGEGEKLFF.

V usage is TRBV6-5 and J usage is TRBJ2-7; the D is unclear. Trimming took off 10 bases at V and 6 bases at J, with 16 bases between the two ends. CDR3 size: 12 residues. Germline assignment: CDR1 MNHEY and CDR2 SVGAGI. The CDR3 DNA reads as TGTGCCACAAAATCAACAGCACTCGAGCAGTACTTC. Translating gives CATKSTALEQYF.

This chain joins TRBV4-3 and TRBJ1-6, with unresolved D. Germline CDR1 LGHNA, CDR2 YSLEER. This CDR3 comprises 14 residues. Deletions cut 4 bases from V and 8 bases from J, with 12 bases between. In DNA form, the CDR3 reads TGCGCCAGCAGCCTCTCGGCCTTTGATTCACCCCTCCACTTT. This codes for CASSLSAFDSPLHF.

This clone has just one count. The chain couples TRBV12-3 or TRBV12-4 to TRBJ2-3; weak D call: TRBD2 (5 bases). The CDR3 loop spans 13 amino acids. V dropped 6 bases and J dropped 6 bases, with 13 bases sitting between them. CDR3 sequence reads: CASSATTRDTQYF. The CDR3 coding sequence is TGTGCCAGCAGCGCGACTACTAGGGATACGCAGTATTTT.

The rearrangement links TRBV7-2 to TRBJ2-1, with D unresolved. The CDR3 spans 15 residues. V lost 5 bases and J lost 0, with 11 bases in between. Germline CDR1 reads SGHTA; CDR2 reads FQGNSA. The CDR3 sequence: CASSRRGSSYNEQFF. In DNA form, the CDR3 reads TGTGCCAGCAGCCGGAGAGGATCCTCCTACAATGAGCAGTTCTTC. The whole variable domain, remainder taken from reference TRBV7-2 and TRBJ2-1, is GAGVSQSPSNKVTEKGKDVELRCDPISGHTALYWYRQSLGQGLEFLIYFQGNSAPDKSGLPSDRFSAERTGGSVSTLTIQRTQQEDSAVYLCASSRRGSSYNEQFFGPGTRLTVL.